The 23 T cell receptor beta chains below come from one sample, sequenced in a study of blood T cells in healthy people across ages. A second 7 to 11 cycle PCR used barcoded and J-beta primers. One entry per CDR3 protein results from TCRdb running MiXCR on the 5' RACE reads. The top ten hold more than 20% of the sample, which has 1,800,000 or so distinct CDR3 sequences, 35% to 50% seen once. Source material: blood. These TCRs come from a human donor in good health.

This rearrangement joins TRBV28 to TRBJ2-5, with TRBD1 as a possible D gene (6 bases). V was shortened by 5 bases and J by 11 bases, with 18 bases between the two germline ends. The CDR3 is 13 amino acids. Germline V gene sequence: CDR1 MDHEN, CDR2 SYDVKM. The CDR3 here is CASSNYRVWGQYF. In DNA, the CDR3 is TGTGCCAGCAGTAACTACAGGGTTTGGGGGCAGTACTTC.

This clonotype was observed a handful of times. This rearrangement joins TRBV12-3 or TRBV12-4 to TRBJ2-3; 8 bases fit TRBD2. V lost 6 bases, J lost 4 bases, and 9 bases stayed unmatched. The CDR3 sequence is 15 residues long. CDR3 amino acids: CASSTGTSRSDTQYF. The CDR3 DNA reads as TGTGCCAGCAGCACCGGGACTAGTCGTTCAGATACGCAGTATTTT.

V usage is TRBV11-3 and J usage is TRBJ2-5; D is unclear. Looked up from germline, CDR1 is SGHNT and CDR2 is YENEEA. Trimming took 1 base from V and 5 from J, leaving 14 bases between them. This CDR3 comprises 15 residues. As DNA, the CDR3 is TGTGCCAGCAGCTTAGGCACCGAGGAACGGGAGACCCAGTACTTC. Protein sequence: CASSLGTEERETQYF.

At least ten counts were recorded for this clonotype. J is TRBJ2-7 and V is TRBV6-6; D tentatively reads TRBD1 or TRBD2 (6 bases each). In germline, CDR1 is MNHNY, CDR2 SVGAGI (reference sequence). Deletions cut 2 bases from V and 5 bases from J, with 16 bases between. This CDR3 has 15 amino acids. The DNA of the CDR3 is TGTGCCAGCAGTTACCCCGAAGGGGGGTTAGACGAGCAGTACTTC. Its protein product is CASSYPEGGLDEQYF.

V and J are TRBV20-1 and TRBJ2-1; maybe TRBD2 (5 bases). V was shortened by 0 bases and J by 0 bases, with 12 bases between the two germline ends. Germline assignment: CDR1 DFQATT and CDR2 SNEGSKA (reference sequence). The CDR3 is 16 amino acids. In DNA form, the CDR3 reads TGCAGTGCTAGAGAACTAGGCCCCCACTCCTACAATGAGCAGTTCTTC. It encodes CSARELGPHSYNEQFF.

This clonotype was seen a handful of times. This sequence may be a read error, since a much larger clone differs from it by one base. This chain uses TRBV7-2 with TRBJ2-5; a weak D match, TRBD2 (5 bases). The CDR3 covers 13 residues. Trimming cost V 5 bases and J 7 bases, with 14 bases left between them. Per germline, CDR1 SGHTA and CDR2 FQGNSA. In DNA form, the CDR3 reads TGTGCCAGCAGCCCGTGGACTGCAGGGACCCAGTACTTC. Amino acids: CASSPWTAGTQYF.

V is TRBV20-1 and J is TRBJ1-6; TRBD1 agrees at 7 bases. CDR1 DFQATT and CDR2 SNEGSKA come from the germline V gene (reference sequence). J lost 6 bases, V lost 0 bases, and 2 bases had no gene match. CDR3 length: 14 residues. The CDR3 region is CSAREGQINSPLHF. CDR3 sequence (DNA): TGCAGTGCTAGAGAGGGACAGATTAATTCACCCCTCCACTTT.

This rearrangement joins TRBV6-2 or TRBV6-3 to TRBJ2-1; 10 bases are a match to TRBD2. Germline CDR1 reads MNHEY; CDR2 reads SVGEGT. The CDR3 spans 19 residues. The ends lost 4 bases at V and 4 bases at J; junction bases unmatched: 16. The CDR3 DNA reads TGTGCCAGCAGTTCGGCAGCGGGGGGGACTATTTATTTTTACAATGAGCAGTTCTTC. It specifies CASSSAAGGTIYFYNEQFF.

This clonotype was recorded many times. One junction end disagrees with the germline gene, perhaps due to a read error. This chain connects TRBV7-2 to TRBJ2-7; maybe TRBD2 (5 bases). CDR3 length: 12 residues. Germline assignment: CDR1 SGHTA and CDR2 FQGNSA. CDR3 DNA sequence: TGTGCCAGCAGTTTAGCGCTAGACGAGCAGTACTTC. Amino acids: CASSLALDEQYF.

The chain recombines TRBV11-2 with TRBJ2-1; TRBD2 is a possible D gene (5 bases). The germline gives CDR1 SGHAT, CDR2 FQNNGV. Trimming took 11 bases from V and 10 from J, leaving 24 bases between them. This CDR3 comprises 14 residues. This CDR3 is CAVAAGLTTREQFF. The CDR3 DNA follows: TGTGCCGTCGCCGCCGGGCTGACTACAAGAGAGCAGTTCTTC.

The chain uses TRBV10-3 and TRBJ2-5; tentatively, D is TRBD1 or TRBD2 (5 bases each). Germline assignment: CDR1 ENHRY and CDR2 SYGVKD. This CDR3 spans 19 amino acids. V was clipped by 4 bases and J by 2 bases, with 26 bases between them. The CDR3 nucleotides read TGTGCCATCAGTGGCGCCCTGGGTACCGGGGCTCACCATCAAGAGACCCAGTACTTC. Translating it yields CAISGALGTGAHHQETQYF.

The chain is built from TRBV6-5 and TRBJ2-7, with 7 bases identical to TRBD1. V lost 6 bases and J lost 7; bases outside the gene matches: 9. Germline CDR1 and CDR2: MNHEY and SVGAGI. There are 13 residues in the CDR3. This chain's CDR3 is CASSPGQVGEQYF. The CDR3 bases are TGTGCCAGCAGCCCCGGACAGGTTGGAGAGCAGTACTTC.

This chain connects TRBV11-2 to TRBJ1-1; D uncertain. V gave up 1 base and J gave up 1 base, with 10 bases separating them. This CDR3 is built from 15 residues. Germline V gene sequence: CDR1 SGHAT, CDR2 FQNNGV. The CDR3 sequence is CASSLAIGENTEAFF. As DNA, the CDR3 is TGTGCCAGCAGCTTAGCAATCGGCGAGAACACTGAAGCTTTCTTT.

The CDR3 region has the DNA TGTGCCAGCAGCTCGGCCGGGATCCGGAGGGCCAATGAGCAGTTCTTC. Protein product: CASSSAGIRRANEQFF. V gene TRBV7-2 combines with J gene TRBJ2-1; D is possibly TRBD2 (6 bases). The CDR3 contains 16 residues. V lost 4 bases and J lost 6, with 19 bases in between. Germline V gene data show CDR1 as SGHTA and CDR2 as FQGNSA.

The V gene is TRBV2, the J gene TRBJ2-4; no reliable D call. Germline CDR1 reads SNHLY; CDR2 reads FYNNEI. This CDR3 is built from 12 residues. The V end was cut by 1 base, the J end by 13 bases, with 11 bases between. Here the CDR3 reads CASSEDNNEQYF. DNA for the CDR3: TGTGCCAGCAGTGAAGACAACAATGAGCAGTACTTC.

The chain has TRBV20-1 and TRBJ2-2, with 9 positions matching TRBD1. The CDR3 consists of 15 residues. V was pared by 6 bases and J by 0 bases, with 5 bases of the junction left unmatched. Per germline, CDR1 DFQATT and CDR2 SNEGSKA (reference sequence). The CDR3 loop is CSASGTGTNTGELFF. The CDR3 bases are TGCAGTGCCTCCGGGACAGGGACGAACACCGGGGAGCTGTTTTTT.

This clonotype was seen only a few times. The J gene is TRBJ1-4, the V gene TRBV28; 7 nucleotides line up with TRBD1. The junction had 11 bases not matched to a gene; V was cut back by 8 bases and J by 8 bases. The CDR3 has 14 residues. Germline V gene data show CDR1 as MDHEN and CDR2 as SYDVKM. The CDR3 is CASGSTGQGEKLFF. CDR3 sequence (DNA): TGTGCCAGCGGATCGACAGGGCAGGGGGAAAAACTGTTTTTT.

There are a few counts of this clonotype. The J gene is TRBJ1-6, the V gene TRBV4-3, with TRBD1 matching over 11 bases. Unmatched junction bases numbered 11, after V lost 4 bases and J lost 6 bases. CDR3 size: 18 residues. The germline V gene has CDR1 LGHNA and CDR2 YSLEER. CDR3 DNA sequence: TGCGCCAGCAGCCTCGAAGGGGGACAGGGGGAGAGTAATTCACCCCTCCACTTT. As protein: CASSLEGGQGESNSPLHF.

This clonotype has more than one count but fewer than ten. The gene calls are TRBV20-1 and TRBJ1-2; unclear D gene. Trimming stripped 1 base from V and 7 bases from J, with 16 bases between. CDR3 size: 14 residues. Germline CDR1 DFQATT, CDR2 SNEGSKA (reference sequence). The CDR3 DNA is TGCAGTGCTAGAGGGGGAGGCGGGCACGGTGGCTACACCTTC. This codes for CSARGGGGHGGYTF.

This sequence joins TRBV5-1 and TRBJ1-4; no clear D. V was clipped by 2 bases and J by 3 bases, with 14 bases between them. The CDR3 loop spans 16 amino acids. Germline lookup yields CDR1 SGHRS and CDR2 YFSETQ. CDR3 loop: CASSLDGPGANEKLFF. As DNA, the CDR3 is TGCGCCAGCAGCTTAGATGGTCCGGGAGCTAATGAAAAACTGTTTTTT.

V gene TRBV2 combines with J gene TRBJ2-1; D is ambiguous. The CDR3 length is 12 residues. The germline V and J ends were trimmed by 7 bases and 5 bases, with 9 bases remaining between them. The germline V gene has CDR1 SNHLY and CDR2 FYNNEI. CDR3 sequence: CASTQVDNEQFF. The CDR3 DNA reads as TGTGCCAGCACTCAAGTAGACAATGAGCAGTTCTTC.

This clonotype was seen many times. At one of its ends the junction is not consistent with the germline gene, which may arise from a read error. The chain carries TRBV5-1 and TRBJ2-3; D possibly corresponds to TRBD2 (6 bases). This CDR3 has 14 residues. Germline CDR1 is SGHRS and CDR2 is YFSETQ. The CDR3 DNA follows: TGTGCCAGCAGCTTAGGGACTCCAACAGATACGCAGTATTTT. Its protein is CASSLGTPTDTQYF.

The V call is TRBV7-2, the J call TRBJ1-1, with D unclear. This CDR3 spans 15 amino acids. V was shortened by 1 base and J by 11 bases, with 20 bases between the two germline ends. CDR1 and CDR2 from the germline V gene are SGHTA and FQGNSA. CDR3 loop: CASSLGRAVSKVAFF. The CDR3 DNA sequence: TGTGCCAGCAGCTTAGGGCGGGCAGTCTCAAAAGTGGCTTTCTTT.